Following are 8 T cell receptor beta chains from one sample sequenced in a study of cytomegalovirus exposure and HLA in healthy donors. PCR involved 60 Vbeta and 13 Jbeta primers. TCRdb's table, derived via immunoSEQ multiplex PCR, lists solely in-frame clones and lacks some. This table has around 150,000 clones, roughly 65% appearing once. Sequencing input: PBMCs. Every receptor here comes from a man aged 55 to 70 in good health and CMV-seronegative.

The V and J genes are TRBV28 and TRBJ1-1, with unresolved D. Germline V gives CDR1 MDHEN, CDR2 SYDVKM. This CDR3 is 13 amino acids long. With 6 bases removed from V and 6 bases from J, the gap between germline ends came to 14 bases. The CDR3 region is CASSDEGIAEAFF. The CDR3 DNA follows: TGTGCCAGCAGCGATGAGGGTATCGCTGAAGCTTTCTTT. Drawing the rest from reference TRBV28 and TRBJ1-1, the complete variable domain is DVKVTQSSRYLVKRTGEKVFLECVQDMDHENMFWYRQDPGLGLRLIYFSYDVKMKEKGDIPEGYSVSREKKERFSLILESASTNQTSMYLCASSDEGIAEAFFGQGTRLTVV.

The chain is built from TRBV30 and TRBJ2-7; 7 bases fit TRBD1. The germline V gene encodes CDR1 GTSNPN and CDR2 SVGIG (reference sequence). There are 14 residues in the CDR3. The trim removed 6 bases at V and 1 base at J, leaving 9 bases unmatched. The CDR3, as DNA: TGTGCCTGCAAACGGGACAGTAATTCCTACGAGCAGTACTTC. As protein: CACKRDSNSYEQYF.

In this sample, this clone turned up a few times. Written as DNA, the CDR3 is TGTGCCAGCAGCCCACAGACGGATATACAGGATGGGAACTACGAGCAGTACTTC. This encodes CASSPQTDIQDGNYEQYF. This chain uses TRBV7-9 with TRBJ2-7, with a weak D call TRBD1 (5 bases). V was clipped by 5 bases and J by 3 bases, with 26 bases between them. In germline, CDR1 is SEHNR, CDR2 FQNEAQ (reference sequence). The CDR3 is 18 amino acids.

This chain uses TRBV6-6 with TRBJ1-3, with 7 positions matching TRBD1. There are 16 residues in the CDR3. With V trimmed by 4 bases and J by 4 bases, 10 bases remained unmatched. Per germline, CDR1 MNHNY and CDR2 SVGAGI (reference sequence). CDR3 in amino acids: CASSSPQGEDGNTIYF. CDR3 nucleotide sequence: TGTGCCAGCAGTTCCCCCCAGGGGGAAGACGGAAACACCATATATTTT.

The gene calls are TRBV5-1 and TRBJ1-4, with a possible D match to TRBD1 (5 bases). Germline CDR1 reads SGHRS; CDR2 reads YFSETQ. The CDR3 spans 15 residues. The ends were cut back, 3 bases at V and 8 bases at J, with 17 bases in the middle. The CDR3 spells CASSSRGVGREKLFF. In DNA form, the CDR3 reads TGCGCCAGCAGCTCCCGGGGGGTGGGGAGAGAAAAACTGTTTTTT.

This clone was recorded a few times. The rearrangement links TRBV27 to TRBJ2-1; 9 bases agree with TRBD1. The germline V gene encodes CDR1 MNHEY and CDR2 SMNVEV (reference sequence). Trimming cost V 5 bases and J 10 bases; bases outside gene matches: 9. The length of the CDR3 is 14 residues. DNA of the CDR3: TGTGCCAGCAGTATCGGGACAGGGTTTCTGGAGCAGTTCTTC. Translating it yields CASSIGTGFLEQFF.

J is TRBJ2-2 and V is TRBV29-1; TRBD2 matches 7 bases. The trim removed 5 bases at V and 6 bases at J, leaving 12 bases unmatched. The CDR3 covers 15 residues. The germline V gene has CDR1 SQVTM and CDR2 ANQGSEA. The CDR3 DNA reads TGCAGCGTTAGGAGCGGGATCTCGGCAGCCGGGGAGCTGTTTTTT. As protein: CSVRSGISAAGELFF.

The chain joins TRBV4-2 to TRBJ2-3; D unresolved. Germline V gives CDR1 LGHNA, CDR2 YNFKEQ. The CDR3 contains 15 residues. The V and J ends lost 4 bases and 0 bases respectively, with 11 bases between them. This CDR3 reads CASSRTITSTDTQYF. The CDR3 coding sequence is TGTGCCAGCAGCCGAACTATCACTAGCACAGATACGCAGTATTTT.